Ten or more counts support the clone carrying this TCR beta chain. The data were obtained in a study of tumor-infiltrating lymphocytes in oesophageal squamous cell carcinoma. MiXCR, run by TCRdb on the PCR reads, gives a single entry per CDR3 protein. Here the sample spans some 20,000 distinct CDR3 sequences, roughly 39% being singletons. Germline CDR1 reads MNHNS; CDR2 reads SASEGT. The CDR3 runs 12 residues. V lost 0 bases, J lost 7 bases, and 7 bases lay in between. Sequencing was done on a sample of normal esophageal tissue next to the tumor. This chain uses TRBV6-1 with TRBJ2-7; D possibly uses TRBD1 or TRBD2 (5 bases each). This clonotype was obtained from a male donor with esophageal squamous cell carcinoma. CDR3 protein: CASSEAGVEQYF. CDR3 nucleotide sequence: TGTGCCAGCAGTGAAGCGGGGGTGGAGCAGTACTTC.